This T cell receptor (beta chain) was identified during a study of blood T cells in healthy people across ages. Looking at the study overall: For every two T cells, template switching captured about one barcoded beta molecule.

Next came a second PCR, run for roughly 6 to 11 cycles, which used a sample-barcoded 5' primer along with a J-beta primer mix. Each CDR3 protein gets one entry after TCRdb re-called the 5' RACE reads with MiXCR. The sample shows 1.5 million or so distinct CDR3 sequences, approximately 38% of them seen only once. As for this clonotype: Its antigen is unidentified. One junction end disagrees with the germline gene, perhaps due to a read error.

Germline CDR1 is SQVTM and CDR2 is ANQGSEA. The CDR3 is made up of 13 amino acids. Study-level results: Roughly linear declines in TCR beta diversity per million T cells occurred with age. Donors of long life had a larger count of naive CD4+ cells and greater diversity than aged donors.

The sequencing sample was made of blood. The rearrangement joins TRBV29-1 to TRBJ2-5, with D uncertain. The clonotype was recovered from a woman aged 18-29 years in good health. The CDR3 loop reads CSAEESVQETQYF. The DNA of the CDR3 is TGCAGCGCTGAAGAATCCGTCCAAGAGACCCAGTACTTC.